The 23 T cell receptor beta chains reported below all come from one sample, sequenced in a study of early T cells in non-severe SARS-CoV-2 infection (dated by TCRdb to the early 2020s). Receptors were amplified or captured by 5' RACE. The sequencer was a NextSeq 500. The public sequencing data were trimmed at Q25 with fastp and processed into clonotypes with MiXCR by TCRdb, which kept only in-frame beta chains. Rows with a matching CDR3 protein are joined into one entry that keeps the most common DNA and genes. This sample holds 80,000 to 95,000 distinct CDR3 sequences; 14% were observed only once. Under 8% of the sample lies in the top ten. Input material: whole blood. The receptors shown here come from an adult who was a healthcare worker with PCR-confirmed SARS-CoV-2 infection or an uninfected control (not recorded which).

J is TRBJ2-1 and V is TRBV11-2; D unresolved. The V gene's germline CDR1 is SGHAT and CDR2 FQNNGV. V lost 5 bases, J lost 0 bases, and 11 bases lay in between. The length of the CDR3 is 15 residues. CDR3 DNA sequence: TGTGCCAGCAGCCCCCTGTTAAGCTCCTACAATGAGCAGTTCTTC. Translating it yields CASSPLLSSYNEQFF.

This clonotype was seen more than once but under ten times. The chain employs TRBV7-3 and TRBJ1-1; D is unresolved. Looked up from germline, CDR1 is SGHTA and CDR2 is FQGTGA. The CDR3 spans 15 residues. Between the trimmed V and J ends, which lost 2 bases and 5 bases, there was a span of 15 bases. The CDR3 nucleotides read TGTGCCAGCAGCTTAGATGGCAGCGAGGGTACTGAAGCTTTCTTT. Translating gives CASSLDGSEGTEAFF.

This clonotype was observed many times. This rearrangement joins TRBV13 to TRBJ2-4, with a weak D call TRBD1 (6 bases). The CDR3 spans 16 residues. V was pared by 5 bases and J by 0 bases, with 14 bases between. The V gene's germline CDR1 is PRHDT and CDR2 FYEKMQ (reference sequence). CDR3 in amino acids: CASSVGTILAKNIQYF. CDR3 nucleotides: TGTGCCAGCAGCGTCGGGACAATTCTAGCCAAAAACATTCAGTACTTC.

This clonotype has just a few counts. The chain combines TRBV28 with TRBJ2-7; D uncertain. This CDR3 region has 13 residues. Trimming took off 5 bases at V and 5 bases at J, with 13 bases between the two ends. Germline CDR1 MDHEN, CDR2 SYDVKM. The CDR3 sequence: CASSTRARDEQYF. In DNA form, the CDR3 reads TGTGCCAGCAGTACCCGGGCCCGGGACGAGCAGTACTTC.

V usage is TRBV19 and J usage is TRBJ2-7; 9 bases fit TRBD1. Germline V gene sequence: CDR1 LNHDA, CDR2 SQIVND (reference sequence). The CDR3 covers 15 residues. The junction had 6 bases not matched to a gene; V was cut back by 2 bases and J by 4 bases. Here the CDR3 reads CASSIQTGGWYEQYF. The DNA for the CDR3 is TGTGCCAGTAGTATACAAACAGGGGGCTGGTACGAGCAGTACTTC. The variable domain in full, completed from reference TRBV19 and TRBJ2-7, reads DGGITQSPKYLFRKEGQNVTLSCEQNLNHDAMYWYRQDPGQGLRLIYYSQIVNDFQKGDIAEGYSVSREKKESFPLTVTSAQKNPTAFYLCASSIQTGGWYEQYFGPGTRLTVT.

This clonotype was counted between two and nine times. This chain joins TRBV2 and TRBJ2-3; TRBD2 is a possible D gene (5 bases). The V and J ends lost 7 bases and 7 bases respectively, with 15 bases between them. The CDR3 length is 13 residues. Germline values: CDR1 SNHLY, CDR2 FYNNEI. The CDR3 coding sequence is TGTGCCAGCAAGGGAGAAAGTGGGAATACGCAGTATTTT. This gives the protein CASKGESGNTQYF. The whole variable domain, remainder taken from reference TRBV2 and TRBJ2-3, is EPEVTQTPSHQVTQMGQEVILRCVPISNHLYFYWYRQILGQKVEFLVSFYNNEISEKSEIFDDQFSVERPDGSNFTLKIRSTKLEDSAMYFCASKGESGNTQYFGPGTRLTVL.

This clonotype was seen more than once but under ten times. V usage is TRBV12-3 or TRBV12-4 and J usage is TRBJ2-2; D unresolved. The CDR3 spans 14 residues. Trimming removed 6 bases at V and 8 bases at J, with 16 bases between. In DNA, the CDR3 is TGTGCCAGCAGCCTTGTCATCGGCCCTGGGGAGCTGTTTTTT. Its translation is CASSLVIGPGELFF.

This clonotype was counted a few times. The gene calls are TRBV27 and TRBJ1-1; TRBD1 is a possible D gene (6 bases). With 6 bases removed from V and 7 bases from J, the gap between germline ends came to 21 bases. This CDR3 has 15 amino acids. Germline-derived CDR1 and CDR2 are MNHEY and SMNVEV (reference sequence). This CDR3 is CASSPSGGRVSEAFF. As DNA, the CDR3 is TGTGCCAGCAGCCCTTCTGGGGGCAGGGTGAGTGAAGCTTTCTTT.

V gene TRBV29-1 combines with J gene TRBJ2-4; unclear D gene. CDR1 SQVTM and CDR2 ANQGSEA come from the germline V gene. Trimming took 4 bases from V and 0 from J, leaving 1 base between them. This CDR3 comprises 11 residues. The CDR3 loop is CSVVAKNIQYF. Written as DNA, the CDR3 is TGCAGCGTTGTAGCCAAAAACATTCAGTACTTC.

The chain uses TRBV3-1 and TRBJ1-1, with a weak D call TRBD1 (6 bases). The CDR3 has 14 residues. With 4 bases removed from V and 0 bases from J, the gap between germline ends came to 9 bases. Germline CDR1 is LGHDT and CDR2 is YNNKEL (reference sequence). CDR3: CASSPGQVNTEAFF. The CDR3 nucleotides read TGTGCCAGCAGCCCGGGACAAGTGAACACTGAAGCTTTCTTT.

The V and J genes are TRBV10-1 and TRBJ2-7, with D unclear. Germline CDR1 and CDR2: WNHNN and SYGVQD (reference sequence). V was cut by 0 bases and J by 6 bases, with 9 bases left in between. The CDR3 sequence is 13 residues long. Written as DNA, the CDR3 is TGCGCCAGCAGTGAGTCGTCCCCCCTCGAGCAGTACTTC. It specifies CASSESSPLEQYF.

The V and J genes are TRBV5-5 and TRBJ2-2; D is uncertain. Looked up from germline, CDR1 is SGHKS and CDR2 is YYEKEE (reference sequence). V was pared by 1 base and J by 0 bases, with 7 bases between. CDR3 length equals 15 residues. CDR3 bases: TGTGCCAGCAGCTTGCTGGGGACGAACACCGGGGAGCTGTTTTTT. It translates to CASSLLGTNTGELFF.

This rearrangement joins TRBV12-3 or TRBV12-4 to TRBJ2-5; no reliable D call. This CDR3 region has 12 residues. V was shortened by 10 bases and J by 5 bases, with 14 bases between the two germline ends. CDR3 region: CATGLPAETQYF. The DNA for the CDR3 is TGTGCCACCGGCCTACCGGCGGAGACCCAGTACTTC.

The chain carries TRBV10-3 and TRBJ2-3; D perhaps matches TRBD2 (5 bases). V was shortened by 10 bases and J by 9 bases, with 14 bases between the two germline ends. Looked up from germline, CDR1 is ENHRY and CDR2 is SYGVKD. The CDR3 loop spans 11 amino acids. The CDR3 is CATGVSGTQYF. In nucleotides, the CDR3 is TGTGCCACCGGGGTTAGTGGAACGCAGTATTTT.

This clonotype appeared a few times. The chain is built from TRBV10-2 and TRBJ1-4, with a tentative D call TRBD1 (5 bases). This CDR3 comprises 14 residues. The V gene lost 2 bases and the J gene lost 8 bases, with 12 bases spanning the gap. CDR1 WSHSY and CDR2 SAAADI come from the germline V gene. The chain's CDR3 is CASSEMGVAEKLFF. CDR3 sequence (DNA): TGCGCCAGCAGTGAGATGGGGGTGGCAGAAAAACTGTTTTTT.

This clonotype was observed a handful of times. The CDR3 DNA follows: TGTGCCAGCAGCAAAGGGACAGGGGAGTTTTATCGTACTGAAGCTTTCTTT. This sequence encodes CASSKGTGEFYRTEAFF. This sequence joins TRBV21-1 and TRBJ1-1; TRBD1 is taken as the D call from the table, unchecked against the DNA. TRBV21-1 is annotated as a pseudogene. The CDR3 is made up of 17 amino acids.

The CDR3 DNA sequence: TGTGCCAGCAGTTATAACAGGGGGGGCGAGCAGTACTTC. It specifies CASSYNRGGEQYF. The rearrangement joins TRBV28 to TRBJ2-7, with D possibly TRBD1 on 8 matching bases. The CDR3 consists of 13 residues. The germline V and J ends were trimmed by 4 bases and 6 bases, with 13 bases remaining between them. Germline CDR1 and CDR2: MDHEN and SYDVKM.

This clonotype has more than one count but fewer than ten. The chain couples TRBV5-1 to TRBJ2-3; D possibly corresponds to TRBD1 (6 bases). CDR1 SGHRS and CDR2 YFSETQ come from the germline V gene. Trimming stripped 0 bases from V and 0 bases from J, with 8 bases between. This CDR3 is built from 15 residues. The CDR3 loop reads CASSLGDKSTDTQYF. The CDR3 region has the DNA TGCGCCAGCAGCTTGGGGGACAAGAGCACAGATACGCAGTATTTT.

This clonotype has at least ten counts. This sequence joins TRBV28 and TRBJ1-6; 11 nucleotides align to TRBD1. In germline, CDR1 is MDHEN, CDR2 SYDVKM. The CDR3 covers 14 residues. With V trimmed by 9 bases and J by 8 bases, 6 bases remained unmatched. In DNA, the CDR3 is TGTGCCAGTAACCCGGGACAGGGGGATTCACCCCTCCACTTT. Protein: CASNPGQGDSPLHF. The entire variable domain, with the rest obtained from reference TRBV28 and TRBJ1-6, is as follows: DVKVTQSSRYLVKRTGEKVFLECVQDMDHENMFWYRQDPGLGLRLIYFSYDVKMKEKGDIPEGYSVSREKKERFSLILESASTNQTSMYLCASNPGQGDSPLHFGNGTRLTVT.

This clonotype came up many times. The genes are TRBV11-2 and TRBJ2-1; D ambiguous. With 0 bases removed from V and 7 bases from J, the gap between germline ends came to 7 bases. CDR3 length equals 13 residues. The V gene's germline CDR1 is SGHAT and CDR2 FQNNGV. The CDR3 here is CASSLDGGNEQFF. In DNA form, the CDR3 reads TGTGCCAGCAGCTTAGACGGTGGGAATGAGCAGTTCTTC.

This clonotype was seen at least ten times. The chain joins TRBV18 to TRBJ1-6; a possible D gene is TRBD1 (6 bases). From germline, CDR1 is KGHSH and CDR2 LQKENI. The CDR3 loop spans 15 amino acids. V shed 2 bases and J shed 8 bases, with 13 bases lying between them. CDR3 protein: CASSPTGSPDSPLHF. CDR3 bases: TGTGCCAGCTCACCAACAGGGTCCCCGGATTCACCCCTCCACTTT.

J is TRBJ2-7 and V is TRBV29-1, with D perhaps matching TRBD1 (5 bases). Germline V gene lookup returns CDR1 SQVTM and CDR2 ANQGSEA. The CDR3 consists of 13 residues. The germline V and J ends were trimmed by 3 bases and 0 bases, with 9 bases remaining between them. CDR3 in DNA: TGCAGCGTTGAGGACAAGAGCTCCTACGAGCAGTACTTC. This gives the protein CSVEDKSSYEQYF.

This clonotype has more than one count but fewer than ten. This chain links TRBV11-2 with TRBJ2-4; TRBD2 agrees at 15 bases. Unmatched junction bases numbered 10, after V lost 5 bases and J lost 2 bases. The CDR3 sequence is 19 residues long. The germline V gene encodes CDR1 SGHAT and CDR2 FQNNGV. CDR3 nucleotides: TGTGCCAGCAGCCGGACTAGCGGGGGGGCAGGGTCGTCCAAAAACATTCAGTACTTC. This gives the protein CASSRTSGGAGSSKNIQYF.